The sequence of this T cell receptor (beta chain) was determined in a study of blood T cell repertoires in COVID-19. On the study more broadly: Donors in the United States, Italy and Spain gave samples during acute or convalescent COVID-19. Sources were T cells, B-cell-depleted T cells, or PBMCs; the material itself was cDNA or gDNA.

Original processing notes: How many nucleated cells were present was estimated from reference gene primer amplification. Sequencing was performed with immunoSEQ multiplex PCR; in TCRdb, only in-frame clones are kept and a portion is missing. V, J and clone size reflect that table, while D and trimming were determined from the DNA. The sample lists 250,000 to 300,000 clones, 70% to 90% seen once, with around 16% in the top ten. Cohort 3 donors counted as recovered after two negative PCRs, clearance, or resolved symptoms. Trimming took off 6 bases at V and 0 bases at J, with 12 bases between the two ends. The CDR3 runs 14 residues. Looked up from germline, CDR1 is SNHLY and CDR2 is FYNNEI.

This rearrangement joins TRBV2 to TRBJ2-7, with D possibly TRBD1 on 5 matching bases. This TCR came from a man aged 18-30 years who had recovered from COVID-19. Sequenced input: PBMCs or T cells enriched from blood (not recorded which). This chain's CDR3 is CASRQQENSYEQYF. The CDR3 region has the DNA TGTGCCAGCAGGCAACAGGAGAACTCCTACGAGCAGTACTTC.